The clone carrying this TCR beta chain was observed once. This clone may be a read error of a much larger clone one base away. This sample was included in a study of T cells in Graves' hyperthyroidism and ophthalmopathy. At the level of the study: Peripheral blood was secured at the point of initial diagnosis, before any treatment.

Germline values: CDR1 ENHRY, CDR2 SYGVKD. V was pared by 5 bases and J by 3 bases, with 13 bases of the junction left unmatched. CDR3 length: 16 amino acids. The investigators amplified TCR beta CDR3 regions from RNA transcripts. The study used the HTBI primer set for a first-round RT-PCR of the TCR CDR3. TCRdb analysed the multiplex PCR reads with MiXCR anew, one entry per CDR3 protein. Of 550,000 to 800,000 distinct CDR3 sequences listed, around 17% were seen once; the top ten hold approximately 8.4%. The sample was blood. This receptor was identified in a man between 18 and 35 years old with Graves' hyperthyroidism. V usage is TRBV10-3 and J usage is TRBJ2-7, with 7 bases matching TRBD2. Here the CDR3 reads CAISYSQKRGDYEQYF. The CDR3 region has the DNA TGTGCCATCAGTTACTCGCAGAAGCGGGGTGACTACGAGCAGTACTTC.